The 8 T cell receptor beta chains reported below all come from one sample, sequenced in a study of post-analysis software for immune sequencing data. Study-wide points: Patients used a few TRBV segments, including TRBV5-6, TRBV5-1 and TRBV20-1, more often than controls.

Antigens for these TCRs are unknown. Unique molecular identifiers were present in the TCR beta cDNA libraries. One entry per CDR3 protein results from TCRdb running MiXCR on the PCR reads. The sample consists of 650,000 to 900,000 distinct CDR3 sequences, around 45% of them appearing once. What was sequenced was blood. These receptors were obtained from a girl between 5 and 17 years old with multiple sclerosis.

The CDR3 region is CASSLAAGGSQFF. The DNA for the CDR3 is TGTGCCAGCAGCTTAGCAGCGGGAGGGTCACAGTTCTTC. The J gene is TRBJ2-1, the V gene TRBV5-6, with 10 positions matching TRBD2. Germline V gene lookup returns CDR1 SGHDT and CDR2 YYEEEE. The CDR3 is 13 amino acids. After removal of 2 bases from V and 13 bases from J, the junction contained 6 bases not matched to a gene.

A few counts support this clonotype. The genes are TRBV20-1 and TRBJ2-1; 10 positions agree with TRBD2. There are 17 residues in the CDR3. V shed 3 bases, J shed 0 bases, and the junction held 8 bases outside the gene matches. Germline V gene data show CDR1 as DFQATT and CDR2 as SNEGSKA (reference sequence). As DNA, the CDR3 is TGCAGTGCTAGTAGGACTAGCGGAGGGAGCTCCTACAATGAGCAGTTCTTC. Translating gives CSASRTSGGSSYNEQFF.

Only a few counts were recorded for this clonotype. The chain recombines TRBV7-9 with TRBJ2-7, with a weak D call TRBD1 (6 bases). This CDR3 is 15 amino acids long. Deletions cut 5 bases from V and 1 base from J, with 15 bases between. The V gene's germline CDR1 is SEHNR and CDR2 FQNEAQ (reference sequence). This chain's CDR3 is CASSPPDRSSYEQYF. CDR3 in DNA: TGTGCCAGCAGCCCGCCGGACAGATCATCCTACGAGCAGTACTTC.

In this sample, this clonotype turned up a few times. At one end, the junction sequence differs from germline, possibly due to a read error. The chain links TRBV5-5 to TRBJ1-1, with D unresolved. The CDR3 has 13 amino acids. CDR1 and CDR2 from the germline V gene are SGHKS and YYEKEE (reference sequence). The CDR3 here is CASSLGSGTEAFF. CDR3 sequence (DNA): TGCGCCAGCAGCCTCGGTTCGGGAACTGAAGCTTTCTTT.

J is TRBJ2-1 and V is TRBV5-6; D call uncertain. The germline V and J ends were trimmed by 0 bases and 6 bases, with 13 bases remaining between them. Germline CDR1 is SGHDT and CDR2 is YYEEEE. CDR3 length: 15 residues. The CDR3 coding sequence is TGTGCCAGCAGCTTGGCAAAGCTGCTGGGCAATGAGCAGTTCTTC. Residues: CASSLAKLLGNEQFF.

A few counts support this clonotype. This chain uses TRBV6-5 with TRBJ1-1, with D unresolved. From germline, CDR1 is MNHEY and CDR2 SVGAGI. The ends were cut back, 5 bases at V and 1 base at J, with 5 bases in the middle. This CDR3 has 12 residues. CDR3 bases: TGTGCCAGCAGTGCTTCGAACACTGAAGCTTTCTTT. Translation: CASSASNTEAFF.

The chain has TRBV7-3 and TRBJ1-2; tentative D call: TRBD1 (6 bases). This CDR3 has 14 amino acids. V dropped 5 bases and J dropped 6 bases, with 16 bases sitting between them. Per germline, CDR1 SGHTA and CDR2 FQGTGA. CDR3 protein: CASSPRRGADGYTF. Written as DNA, the CDR3 is TGTGCCAGCAGCCCTCGGCGGGGGGCTGATGGCTACACCTTC.

The chain has TRBV29-1 and TRBJ1-5; D might be TRBD1 (5 bases). V lost 4 bases to trimming and J lost 0 bases, with 13 bases between them. This CDR3 has 15 residues. Germline CDR1 and CDR2: SQVTM and ANQGSEA. CDR3 sequence: CSVVVGPTSNQPQHF. The CDR3 bases are TGCAGCGTTGTGGTGGGGCCAACTAGCAATCAGCCCCAGCATTTT. The whole variable domain, remainder taken from reference TRBV29-1 and TRBJ1-5, is SAVISQKPSRDICQRGTSLTIQCQVDSQVTMMFWYRQQPGQSLTLIATANQGSEATYESGFVIDKFPISRPNLTFSTLTVSNMSPEDSSIYLCSVVVGPTSNQPQHFGDGTRLSIL.